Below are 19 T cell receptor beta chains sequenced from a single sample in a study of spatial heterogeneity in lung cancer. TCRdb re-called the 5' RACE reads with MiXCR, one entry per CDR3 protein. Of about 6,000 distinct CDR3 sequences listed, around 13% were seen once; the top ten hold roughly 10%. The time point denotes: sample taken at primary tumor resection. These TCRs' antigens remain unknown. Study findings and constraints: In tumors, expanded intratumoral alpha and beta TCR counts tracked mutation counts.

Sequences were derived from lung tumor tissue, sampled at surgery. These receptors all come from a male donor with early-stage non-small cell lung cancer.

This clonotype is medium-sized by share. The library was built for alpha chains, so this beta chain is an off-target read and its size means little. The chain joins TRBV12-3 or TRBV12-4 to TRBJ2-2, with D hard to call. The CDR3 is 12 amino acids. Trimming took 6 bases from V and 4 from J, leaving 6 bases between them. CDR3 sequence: CASSTATGELFF. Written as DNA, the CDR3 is TGTGCCAGCAGCACAGCCACCGGGGAGCTGTTTTTT.

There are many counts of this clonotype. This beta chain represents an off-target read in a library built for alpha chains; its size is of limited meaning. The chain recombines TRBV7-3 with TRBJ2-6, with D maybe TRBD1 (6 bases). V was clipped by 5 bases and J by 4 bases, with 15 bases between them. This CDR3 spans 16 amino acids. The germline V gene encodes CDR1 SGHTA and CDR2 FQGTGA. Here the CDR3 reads CASSPGQLHGANVLTF. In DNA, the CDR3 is TGTGCCAGCAGCCCCGGACAGTTGCACGGGGCCAACGTCCTGACTTTC.

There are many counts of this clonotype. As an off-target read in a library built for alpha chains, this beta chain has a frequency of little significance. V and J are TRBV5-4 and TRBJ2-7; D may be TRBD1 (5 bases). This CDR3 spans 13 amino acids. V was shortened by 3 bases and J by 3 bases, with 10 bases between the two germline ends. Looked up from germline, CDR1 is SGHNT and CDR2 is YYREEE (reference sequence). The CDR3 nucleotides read TGTGCCAGCAGCTGGCAGGGTATCTACGAGCAGTACTTC. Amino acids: CASSWQGIYEQYF.

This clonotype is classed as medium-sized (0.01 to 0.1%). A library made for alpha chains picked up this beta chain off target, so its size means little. The CDR3 sequence is CAISDTGELFF. The CDR3 bases are TGTGCCATCAGTGACACCGGGGAGCTGTTTTTT. The chain employs TRBV10-3 and TRBJ2-2; D uncertain. Germline CDR1 is ENHRY and CDR2 is SYGVKD. V lost 3 bases and J lost 4, with 0 bases in between. The CDR3 is 11 amino acids.

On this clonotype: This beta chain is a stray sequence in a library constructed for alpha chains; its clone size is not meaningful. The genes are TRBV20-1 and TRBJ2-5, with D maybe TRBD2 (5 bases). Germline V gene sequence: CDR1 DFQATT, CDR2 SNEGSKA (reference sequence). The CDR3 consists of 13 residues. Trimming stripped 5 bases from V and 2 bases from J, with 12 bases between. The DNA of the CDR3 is TGCAGTGCTCCCAAGCGGCCTCAAGAGACCCAGTACTTC. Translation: CSAPKRPQETQYF.

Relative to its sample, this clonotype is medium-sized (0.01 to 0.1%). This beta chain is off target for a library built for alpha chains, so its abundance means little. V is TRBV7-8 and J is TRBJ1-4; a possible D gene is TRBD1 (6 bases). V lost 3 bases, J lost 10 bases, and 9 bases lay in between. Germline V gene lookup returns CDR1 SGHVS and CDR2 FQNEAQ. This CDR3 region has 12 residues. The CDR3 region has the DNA TGTGCCAGCAGCTTGCAGGGGCGAAAACTGTTTTTT. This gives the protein CASSLQGRKLFF.

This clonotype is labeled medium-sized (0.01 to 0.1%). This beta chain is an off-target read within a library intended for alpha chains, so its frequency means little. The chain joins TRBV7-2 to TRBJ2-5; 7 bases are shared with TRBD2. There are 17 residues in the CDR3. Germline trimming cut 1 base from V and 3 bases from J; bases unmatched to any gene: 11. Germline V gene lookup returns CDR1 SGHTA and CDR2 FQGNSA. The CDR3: CASSLVGGWGGEETQYF. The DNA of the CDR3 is TGTGCCAGCAGCTTAGTGGGAGGGTGGGGTGGAGAAGAGACCCAGTACTTC.

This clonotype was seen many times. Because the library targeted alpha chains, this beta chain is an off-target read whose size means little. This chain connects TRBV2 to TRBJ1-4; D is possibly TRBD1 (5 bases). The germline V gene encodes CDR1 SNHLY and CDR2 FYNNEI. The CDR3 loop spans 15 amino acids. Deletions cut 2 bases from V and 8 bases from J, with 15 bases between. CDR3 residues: CASSETELTGEKLFF. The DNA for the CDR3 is TGTGCCAGCAGTGAAACTGAGTTAACAGGAGAAAAACTGTTTTTT.

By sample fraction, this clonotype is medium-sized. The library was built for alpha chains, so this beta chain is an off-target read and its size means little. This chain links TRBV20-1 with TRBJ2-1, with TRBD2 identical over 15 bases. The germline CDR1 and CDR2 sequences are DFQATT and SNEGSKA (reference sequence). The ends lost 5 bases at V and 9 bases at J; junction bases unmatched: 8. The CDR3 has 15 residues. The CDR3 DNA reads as TGCAGTGCTTCCGGACTAGCGGGAGGGCCCATTGAGCAGTTCTTC. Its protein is CSASGLAGGPIEQFF.

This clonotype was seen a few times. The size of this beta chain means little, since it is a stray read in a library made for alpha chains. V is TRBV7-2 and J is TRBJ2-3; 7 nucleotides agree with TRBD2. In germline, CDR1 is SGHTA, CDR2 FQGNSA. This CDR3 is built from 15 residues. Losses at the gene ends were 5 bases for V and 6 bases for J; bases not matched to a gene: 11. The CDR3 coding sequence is TGTGCCAGCAGCAGCGGGGCCCTCCAGAGGGATACGCAGTATTTT. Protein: CASSSGALQRDTQYF.

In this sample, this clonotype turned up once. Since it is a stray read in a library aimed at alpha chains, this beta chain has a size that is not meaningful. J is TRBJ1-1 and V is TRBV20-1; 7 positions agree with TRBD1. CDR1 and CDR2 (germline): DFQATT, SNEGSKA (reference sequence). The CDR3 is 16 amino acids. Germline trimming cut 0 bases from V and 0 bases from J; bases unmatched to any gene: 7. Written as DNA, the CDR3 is TGCAGTGCTAGAGAATCGGACAGGAGCATGAACACTGAAGCTTTCTTT. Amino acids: CSARESDRSMNTEAFF.

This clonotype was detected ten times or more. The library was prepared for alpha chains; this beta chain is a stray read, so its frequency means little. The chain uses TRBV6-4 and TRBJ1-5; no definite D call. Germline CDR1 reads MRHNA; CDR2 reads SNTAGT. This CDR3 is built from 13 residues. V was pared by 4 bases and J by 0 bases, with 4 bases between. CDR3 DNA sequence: TGTGCCAGCAGTGTGGATAGCAATCAGCCCCAGCATTTT. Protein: CASSVDSNQPQHF.

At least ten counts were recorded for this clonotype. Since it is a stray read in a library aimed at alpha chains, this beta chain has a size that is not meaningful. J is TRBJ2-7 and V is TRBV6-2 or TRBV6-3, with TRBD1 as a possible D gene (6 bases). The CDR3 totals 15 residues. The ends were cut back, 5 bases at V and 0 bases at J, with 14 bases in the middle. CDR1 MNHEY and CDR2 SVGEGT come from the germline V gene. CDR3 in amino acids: CASSKLQGLSYEQYF. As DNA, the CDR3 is TGTGCCAGCAGTAAACTACAGGGCCTCTCCTACGAGCAGTACTTC.

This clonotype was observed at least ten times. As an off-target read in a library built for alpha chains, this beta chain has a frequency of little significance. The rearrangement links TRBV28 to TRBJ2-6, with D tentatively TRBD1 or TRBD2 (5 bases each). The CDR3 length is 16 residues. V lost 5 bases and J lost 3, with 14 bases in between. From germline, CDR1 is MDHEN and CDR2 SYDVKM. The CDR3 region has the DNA TGTGCCAGCAGTGGCAGGGACGCTCGTGGGGCCAACGTCCTGACTTTC. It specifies CASSGRDARGANVLTF.

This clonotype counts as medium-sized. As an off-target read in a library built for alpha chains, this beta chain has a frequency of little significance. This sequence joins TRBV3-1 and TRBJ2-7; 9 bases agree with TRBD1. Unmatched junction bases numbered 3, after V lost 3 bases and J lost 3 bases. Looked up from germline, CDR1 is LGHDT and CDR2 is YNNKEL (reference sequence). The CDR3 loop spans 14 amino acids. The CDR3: CASSQGQGVYEQYF. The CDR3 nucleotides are TGTGCCAGCAGCCAGGGACAGGGAGTCTACGAGCAGTACTTC.

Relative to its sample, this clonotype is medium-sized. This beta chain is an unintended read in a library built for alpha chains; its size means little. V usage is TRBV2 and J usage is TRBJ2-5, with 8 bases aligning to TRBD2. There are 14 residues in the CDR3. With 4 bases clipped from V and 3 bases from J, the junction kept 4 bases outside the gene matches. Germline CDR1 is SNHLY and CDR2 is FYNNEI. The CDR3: CASSAIAGKETQYF. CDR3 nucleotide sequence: TGTGCCAGCAGTGCAATAGCGGGGAAAGAGACCCAGTACTTC.

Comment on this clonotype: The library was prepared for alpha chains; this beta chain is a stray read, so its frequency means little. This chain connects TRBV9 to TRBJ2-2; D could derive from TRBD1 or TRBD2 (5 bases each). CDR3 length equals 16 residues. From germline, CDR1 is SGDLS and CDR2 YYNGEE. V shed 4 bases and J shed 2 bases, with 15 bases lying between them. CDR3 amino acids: CASSPPFGGNTGELFF. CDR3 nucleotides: TGTGCCAGCAGCCCCCCGTTTGGGGGAAACACCGGGGAGCTGTTTTTT.

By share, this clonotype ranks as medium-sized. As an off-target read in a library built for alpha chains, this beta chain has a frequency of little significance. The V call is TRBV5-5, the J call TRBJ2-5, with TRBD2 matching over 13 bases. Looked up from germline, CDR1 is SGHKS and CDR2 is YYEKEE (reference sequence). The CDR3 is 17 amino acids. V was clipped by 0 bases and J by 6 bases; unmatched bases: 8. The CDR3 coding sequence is TGTGCCAGCAGCTTGGAGTTAGGGACTAGCGGGAAAAAGACCCAGTACTTC. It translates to CASSLELGTSGKKTQYF.

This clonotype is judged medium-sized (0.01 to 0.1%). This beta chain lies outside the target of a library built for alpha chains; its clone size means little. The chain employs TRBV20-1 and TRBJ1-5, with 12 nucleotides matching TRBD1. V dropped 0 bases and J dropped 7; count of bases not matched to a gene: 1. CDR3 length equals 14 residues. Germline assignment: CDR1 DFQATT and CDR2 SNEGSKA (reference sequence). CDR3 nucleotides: TGCAGTGCTAGAGATGGGACAGGGGGCCAGCCCCAGCATTTT. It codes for CSARDGTGGQPQHF.